What follows is one TCR beta chain and its context. What it binds is unknown. The sample originates from a study of shared clonotypes between healthy human individuals. Looking at the study overall: Contributing individuals were a couple of females and three males aged 18 to 49. Three plates were used per donor for CD4 naive, three for CD4 memory, two for CD8 naive and one for CD8 memory.

Sorted-subset replicate PCR reactions contained approximately 190 ng DNA, corresponding to tens of thousands of T cell genomes. The assay was immunoSEQ multiplex PCR, and TCRdb's table has in-frame clones only and misses some. The profile shows about 1.1 million clones, 75% to 80% of them singletons. Study observations and caveats: Researchers found naive subsets generally carried larger estimated richness than memory subsets.

Per the germline V gene, CDR1 is MDHEN and CDR2 is SYDVKM. The CDR3 contains 15 residues. The V gene lost 8 bases and the J gene lost 8 bases, with 24 bases spanning the gap. Sequencing was carried out using memory CD4+ T cells from PBMCs. Noted subset: CD45RA-negative fraction. This TCR was recovered from a man younger than 35 in good health. Some clones in this sample may be carry-over from other donors' samples. The rearrangement uses TRBV28 and TRBJ1-1; D call uncertain. The CDR3 DNA is TGTGCCAGCGGGGTTCAATATCAGGTGGGGAAAGAAGCTTTCTTT. Translating it yields CASGVQYQVGKEAFF.